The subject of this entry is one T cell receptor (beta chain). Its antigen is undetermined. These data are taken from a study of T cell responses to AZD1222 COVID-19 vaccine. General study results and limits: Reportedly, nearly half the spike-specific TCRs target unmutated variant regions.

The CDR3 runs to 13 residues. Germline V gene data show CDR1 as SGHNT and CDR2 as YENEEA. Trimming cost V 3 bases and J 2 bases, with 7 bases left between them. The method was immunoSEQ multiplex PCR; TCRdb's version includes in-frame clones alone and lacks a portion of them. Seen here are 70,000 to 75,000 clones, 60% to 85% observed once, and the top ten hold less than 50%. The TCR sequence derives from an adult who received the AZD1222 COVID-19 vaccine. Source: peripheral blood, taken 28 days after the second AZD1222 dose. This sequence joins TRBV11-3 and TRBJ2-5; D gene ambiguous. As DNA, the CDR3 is TGTGCCAGCAGCTTCTCTCGGCAAGAGACCCAGTACTTC. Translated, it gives CASSFSRQETQYF. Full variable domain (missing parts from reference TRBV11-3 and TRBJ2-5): EAGVVQSPRYKIIEKKQPVAFWCNPISGHNTLYWYLQNLGQGPELLIRYENEEAVDDSQLPKDRFSAERLKGVDSTLKIQPAELGDSAVYLCASSFSRQETQYFGPGTRLLVL.